This T cell receptor beta chain was identified in a study of shared clonotypes between healthy human individuals. Study details: CD4 naive and memory got three plates each, CD8 naive two, CD8 memory one.

Concerning this clone: Its specificity is not known.

General study points: Generation probabilities were higher for clonotypes shared across all four sorted-subset donors than for unshared ones.

This table comes from immunoSEQ multiplex PCR, and its TCRdb copy is limited to in-frame clones, with some not included. The data hold millions of clones, with over 90% observed a single time. This CDR3 spans 13 amino acids. V lost 4 bases, J lost 6 bases, and 12 bases lay in between. Germline V gene lookup returns CDR1 SGHNT and CDR2 YENEEA. Source material: naive CD4+ T cells from PBMCs. Subset meaning: CD45RA+ positively selected. This sequence originates from a man younger than 35 in good health. Some clones in this sample may be carry-over from other donors' samples. J is TRBJ1-1 and V is TRBV11-3, with D hard to call. Here the CDR3 reads CASSSSGRPEAFF. The CDR3 DNA sequence: TGTGCCAGCAGCTCCTCGGGCAGGCCTGAAGCTTTCTTT. The full variable domain, its missing parts supplied by reference TRBV11-3 and TRBJ1-1, is EAGVVQSPRYKIIEKKQPVAFWCNPISGHNTLYWYLQNLGQGPELLIRYENEEAVDDSQLPKDRFSAERLKGVDSTLKIQPAELGDSAVYLCASSSSGRPEAFFGQGTRLTVV.